Listed here are 26 T cell receptor beta chains from one sample, sequenced in a study of T cells expressing NK-cell markers. TCRdb reprocessed the 5' RACE reads; each CDR3 protein has one entry and no DNA is given. Here the sample table reports some 390,000 distinct CDR3 sequences. The material sequenced was blood T cells: a sorted CD56 or NKG2C T cell subset, CD4+ or CD8+ T cells, or bulk PBMC T cells (not recorded which). All receptors derive from a woman aged 50 to 65 in good health.

The V call is TRBV11-2, the J call TRBJ2-3; absent DNA, TCRdb's TRBD2 call cannot be checked. This CDR3 comprises 15 residues. CDR1 and CDR2 from the germline V gene are SGHAT and FQNNGV. The CDR3 protein is CASSPTSGYSDTQYF.

V usage is TRBV11-2 and J usage is TRBJ1-6; lacking DNA, the TRBD1 call made by TCRdb goes unchecked. CDR3 length equals 13 residues. Germline loops: CDR1 SGHAT, CDR2 FQNNGV. This CDR3 is CASSLAPGRNLHF.

The chain uses TRBV5-6 and TRBJ1-5; no DNA is available, so the TRBD1 call from TCRdb remains unchecked. Germline V CDR1 and CDR2: SGHDT, YYEEEE. The CDR3 has 16 residues. CDR3 in amino acids: CASSSLGGPSNQPQHF.

The chain joins TRBV20-1 to TRBJ2-1; no DNA is available, so the TRBD2 call from TCRdb remains unchecked. This CDR3 is 16 amino acids long. Germline assignment: CDR1 DFQATT and CDR2 SNEGSKA (reference sequence). The CDR3 region is CSASWPRAFSYNEQFF.

The chain couples TRBV12-3 or TRBV12-4 to TRBJ1-1. The CDR3 is made up of 14 amino acids. CDR3 sequence: CASSLANRDTEAFF.

J is TRBJ2-7 and V is TRBV5-1; TCRdb selects TRBD1, and the lack of DNA leaves this call unchecked. Germline V lookup: CDR1 SGHRS, CDR2 YFSETQ. The CDR3 sequence is 15 residues long. This chain's CDR3 is CASSFRDRGPYEQYF. The full variable domain, with the rest looked up from reference TRBV5-1 and TRBJ2-7, is KAGVTQTPRYLIKTRGQQVTLSCSPISGHRSVSWYQQTPGQGLQFLFEYFSETQRNKGNFPGRFSGRQFSNSRSEMNVSTLELGDSALYLCASSFRDRGPYEQYFGPGTRLTVT.

The V gene is TRBV29-1, the J gene TRBJ2-5; TCRdb indicates TRBD1, and absent DNA this call remains unverified. Germline loops: CDR1 SQVTM, CDR2 ANQGSEA. The CDR3 runs to 15 residues. CDR3 sequence: CSVDTSRGGGETQYF.

The chain joins TRBV18 to TRBJ1-1. There are 13 residues in the CDR3. CDR1 KGHSH and CDR2 LQKENI come from the germline V gene. The CDR3 sequence: CASTDPGTETAFF.

V usage is TRBV7-6 and J usage is TRBJ2-6; TCRdb indicates TRBD1, and absent DNA this call remains unverified. The germline CDR1 and CDR2 sequences are SGHVS and FNYEAQ. This CDR3 contains 17 residues. The CDR3 is CASSLFGQGTGANVLTF.

The V and J genes are TRBV24-1 and TRBJ2-1. The CDR3 has 14 residues. Germline CDR1 and CDR2: KGHDR and SFDVKD. Here the CDR3 reads CATSDFGGYNEQFF.

V gene TRBV20-1 combines with J gene TRBJ2-1; as DNA is missing, the TRBD1 call by TCRdb cannot be tested. This CDR3 is 15 amino acids long. CDR1 DFQATT and CDR2 SNEGSKA come from the germline V gene (reference sequence). CDR3 sequence reads: CSASNPGTGLNEQFF.

The V and J genes are TRBV5-1 and TRBJ1-5. This CDR3 contains 15 residues. Germline V lookup: CDR1 SGHRS, CDR2 YFSETQ. This CDR3 reads CASSLGVGDNQPQHF.

The V and J genes are TRBV20-1 and TRBJ1-2. Germline V gene lookup returns CDR1 DFQATT and CDR2 SNEGSKA (reference sequence). The CDR3 has 15 amino acids. The CDR3 loop reads CSARNLGAGNYGYTF.

The rearrangement joins TRBV10-1 to TRBJ2-1; TCRdb gives TRBD2 as the D gene, but with no DNA this cannot be confirmed. In germline, CDR1 is WNHNN, CDR2 SYGVQD (reference sequence). The CDR3 consists of 14 residues. The CDR3 loop reads CASGYAGGPGGQFF.

The chain couples TRBV5-1 to TRBJ1-1. The V gene's germline CDR1 is SGHRS and CDR2 YFSETQ. This CDR3 has 14 residues. CDR3 protein: CASSKGPANTEAFF.

This chain joins TRBV12-3 or TRBV12-4 and TRBJ1-1. The CDR3 contains 14 residues. The CDR3: CASSLAGFNTEAFF.

This chain joins TRBV10-2 and TRBJ2-3. The CDR3 is 11 residues long. Germline V CDR1 and CDR2: WSHSY, SAAADI. The CDR3 spells CASSEADTQYF.

This chain's CDR3 is CASSHTSSRDNEQFF. The rearrangement links TRBV19 to TRBJ2-1; TCRdb picks TRBD2, but there is no DNA to check that call. Germline CDR1 LNHDA, CDR2 SQIVND (reference sequence). The CDR3 has 15 amino acids.

The rearrangement links TRBV29-1 to TRBJ1-3; TCRdb's D call, TRBD1, is unchecked because there is no DNA. The CDR3 length is 14 residues. The germline V gene has CDR1 SQVTM and CDR2 ANQGSEA. The CDR3 protein is CSVWGQTTGNTIYF.

V and J are TRBV5-1 and TRBJ2-3; TCRdb gives TRBD2 as the D gene, but with no DNA this cannot be confirmed. CDR3 length equals 15 residues. The germline V gene has CDR1 SGHRS and CDR2 YFSETQ. CDR3 protein: CASSVLAEIPDTQYF.

This rearrangement joins TRBV3-1 to TRBJ1-5; with no DNA, the TCRdb D assignment of TRBD1 cannot be verified. Per the germline V gene, CDR1 is LGHDT and CDR2 is YNNKEL (reference sequence). The length of the CDR3 is 19 residues. The CDR3 protein is CASSQDPPGQHYSNQPQHF.

This chain links TRBV29-1 with TRBJ2-7; TCRdb picks TRBD2, but there is no DNA to check that call. Per the germline V gene, CDR1 is SQVTM and CDR2 is ANQGSEA. This CDR3 is built from 13 residues. CDR3 residues: CSMTSGITYEQYF.

The chain links TRBV19 to TRBJ2-3; TCRdb picks TRBD1, but there is no DNA to check that call. The CDR3 totals 15 residues. In germline, CDR1 is LNHDA, CDR2 SQIVND (reference sequence). This CDR3 is CASSLTGGTTDTQYF.

V and J are TRBV19 and TRBJ2-1; no DNA is available, so the TRBD2 call from TCRdb remains unchecked. CDR1 LNHDA and CDR2 SQIVND come from the germline V gene (reference sequence). CDR3 length: 18 residues. CDR3 residues: CASSIGLAGGLYDFGQFF.

The chain employs TRBV12-3 or TRBV12-4 and TRBJ1-2; checking the TCRdb D call of TRBD1 is not possible without DNA. This CDR3 contains 12 residues. The CDR3: CASSETGLGYTF.

This rearrangement joins TRBV15 to TRBJ2-7. This CDR3 spans 14 amino acids. Germline V gene lookup returns CDR1 LNHNV and CDR2 YYDKDF (reference sequence). The chain's CDR3 is CATSRDPSPYEQYF.